This TCR beta chain was sequenced for a study of identical twins. From the 5' RACE reads, TCRdb called clonotypes with MiXCR, one entry per CDR3 protein. The top ten hold around 0.5% of the sample, which has 500,000 to 650,000 distinct CDR3 sequences, about a fifth seen once. Study-level results: The more abundant beta clonotypes in cord blood had fewer insertions, and memory repertoires did not show this. Rather than following the same donors, the conclusions depended on cross-sectional statistical analysis.

Concerning this clonotype itself: As yet, its antigen is unknown.

The CDR3 runs to 14 residues. Germline lookup yields CDR1 MDHEN and CDR2 SYDVKM. V lost 6 bases, J lost 8 bases, and 18 bases lay in between. The data also belong to a second study, concerning yellow fever vaccine responses in identical twins.

The specimen sequenced was CD4+ T cells sorted from blood. This receptor was taken from a woman between 18 and 29 years old in good health. The rearrangement links TRBV28 to TRBJ2-3, with a weak D call TRBD2 (5 bases). The CDR3 DNA reads TGTGCCAGCAGATCGCCTAGCCTAGGGTCTACGCAGTATTTT. Its protein is CASRSPSLGSTQYF.